The 24 T cell receptor beta chains below all came from one sample that was sequenced in a study of cytomegalovirus exposure and HLA in healthy donors. Researchers ran the PCR with 60 Vbeta and 13 Jbeta primers. TCRdb keeps only in-frame clones here, not all; method: immunoSEQ multiplex PCR. The sample records 90,000 to 120,000 clones, over 80% being singletons. Sequencing was performed on PBMCs. These TCRs come from a man younger than 45 in good health and CMV-seropositive.

This clone was picked up one time. The gene calls are TRBV4-2 and TRBJ2-7, with TRBD2 matching over 13 bases. This CDR3 region has 20 residues. Germline V gives CDR1 LGHNA, CDR2 YNFKEQ. V lost 0 bases and J lost 4; bases outside the gene matches: 15. The CDR3 loop is CASSQDSPAFRTSGRYEQYF. CDR3 nucleotide sequence: TGTGCCAGCAGCCAAGATTCCCCTGCGTTCCGGACTAGCGGGAGATACGAGCAGTACTTC.

This clone was counted a few times. The chain has TRBV10-1 and TRBJ2-3; no firm D call. There are 14 residues in the CDR3. V was shortened by 8 bases and J by 4 bases, with 16 bases between the two germline ends. Germline loops: CDR1 WNHNN, CDR2 SYGVQD (reference sequence). This CDR3 reads CASVPTADPDTQYF. The CDR3 DNA reads TGCGCCAGCGTCCCAACCGCGGATCCAGATACGCAGTATTTT.

The chain has TRBV5-1 and TRBJ2-5; weak D call: TRBD1 (5 bases). The CDR3 has 15 residues. In germline, CDR1 is SGHRS, CDR2 YFSETQ. Trimming took 1 base from V and 4 from J, leaving 14 bases between them. The CDR3 here is CASSLTDTAAETQYF. The CDR3, as DNA: TGCGCCAGCAGCTTGACGGACACAGCTGCAGAGACCCAGTACTTC.

The gene calls are TRBV5-6 and TRBJ1-5; no definite D call. Germline-derived CDR1 and CDR2 are SGHDT and YYEEEE. The CDR3 is made up of 11 amino acids. Trimming took off 10 bases at V and 10 bases at J, with 15 bases between the two ends. This chain's CDR3 is CARTRGFPQHF. As DNA, the CDR3 is TGTGCCCGCACCCGAGGATTTCCCCAGCATTTT.

Regarding this clone: At one boundary the junction diverges from the germline segment, which might be a read error. The CDR3 nucleotides read TGCGGCGTTCTTACAGGGGATATTGGCTATGGCTACACCTTC. It specifies CGVLTGDIGYGYTF. The rearrangement joins TRBV29-1 to TRBJ1-2; 7 positions match TRBD1. CDR3 length: 14 amino acids. From germline, CDR1 is SQVTM and CDR2 ANQGSEA.

This chain uses TRBV6-6 with TRBJ2-5; 8 bases are shared with TRBD1. CDR3 length: 14 amino acids. Germline loops: CDR1 MNHNY, CDR2 SVGAGI (reference sequence). V shed 4 bases, J shed 5 bases, and the junction held 6 bases outside the gene matches. DNA for the CDR3: TGTGCCAGCAGTTTCCAGGGGGCCGAGGAGACCCAGTACTTC. This gives the protein CASSFQGAEETQYF.

The chain combines TRBV2 with TRBJ1-2; D may be TRBD1 (5 bases). CDR3 length: 13 amino acids. Trimming left V 4 bases short and J 4 bases short, with 10 bases between. Looked up from germline, CDR1 is SNHLY and CDR2 is FYNNEI. The CDR3 reads CASSGPQVYGYTF. The CDR3, as DNA: TGTGCCAGCAGTGGCCCACAGGTCTATGGCTACACCTTC.

This rearrangement joins TRBV9 to TRBJ2-5, with D perhaps matching TRBD2 (6 bases). Looked up from germline, CDR1 is SGDLS and CDR2 is YYNGEE. Trimming took 3 bases from V and 4 from J, leaving 19 bases between them. The CDR3 contains 16 residues. CDR3 sequence reads: CASSAHPAGSLETQYF. The CDR3 nucleotides read TGTGCCAGCAGCGCCCATCCGGCGGGGAGTTTAGAGACCCAGTACTTC.

V usage is TRBV5-1 and J usage is TRBJ2-1, with 7 positions matching TRBD1. The CDR3 loop spans 16 amino acids. The germline V gene encodes CDR1 SGHRS and CDR2 YFSETQ. With 1 base clipped from V and 6 bases from J, the junction kept 10 bases outside the gene matches. Written as DNA, the CDR3 is TGCGCCAGCAGCTTGATGAGGGGGCGAACCCCCAATGAGCAGTTCTTC. Its translation: CASSLMRGRTPNEQFF.

The table lists this clone with a count of one. The J gene is TRBJ1-2, the V gene TRBV2; unclear D gene. CDR3 length equals 14 residues. Germline V lookup: CDR1 SNHLY, CDR2 FYNNEI. V was cut by 5 bases and J by 7 bases, with 17 bases left in between. The CDR3 loop reads CASSMSHRVGGYTF. CDR3 nucleotides: TGTGCCAGCAGTATGTCCCACAGAGTAGGTGGCTACACCTTC.

The chain joins TRBV18 to TRBJ2-1; tentative D call: TRBD1 (6 bases). V was shortened by 6 bases and J by 7 bases, with 10 bases between the two germline ends. In germline, CDR1 is KGHSH, CDR2 LQKENI. This CDR3 is built from 12 residues. The CDR3 loop is CASSLQGNEQFF. The CDR3 nucleotides read TGTGCCAGCTCTCTACAGGGTAATGAGCAGTTCTTC.

This chain joins TRBV6-4 and TRBJ1-3, with D maybe TRBD1 (5 bases). With 2 bases removed from V and 0 bases from J, the gap between germline ends came to 14 bases. The length of the CDR3 is 17 residues. The germline V gene encodes CDR1 MRHNA and CDR2 SNTAGT. CDR3 region: CASSDSPQGSSGNTIYF. The CDR3 bases are TGTGCCAGCAGTGACAGTCCCCAGGGAAGCTCTGGAAACACCATATATTTT.

The chain employs TRBV7-2 and TRBJ1-2, with 8 bases lining up with TRBD1. The CDR3 is 17 residues long. V lost 5 bases, J lost 3 bases, and 14 bases stayed unmatched. Germline CDR1 SGHTA, CDR2 FQGNSA. The CDR3 sequence is CASSRGREQGVDYGYTF. CDR3 nucleotides: TGTGCCAGCAGCCGGGGCCGGGAACAGGGGGTAGACTATGGCTACACCTTC.

This clone appeared a few times. This chain connects TRBV5-1 to TRBJ1-1; D perhaps matches TRBD1 (5 bases). V lost 3 bases to trimming and J lost 4 bases, with 22 bases between them. The CDR3 totals 17 residues. Germline loops: CDR1 SGHRS, CDR2 YFSETQ. This CDR3 is CASSSLKTGGGGTEAFF. CDR3 nucleotide sequence: TGCGCCAGCAGCTCGCTCAAAACCGGGGGAGGTGGCACTGAAGCTTTCTTT.

This sequence joins TRBV18 and TRBJ2-7; weak D call: TRBD2 (6 bases). Trimming removed 6 bases from V and 3 bases from J, with 12 bases in between. CDR3 length: 13 amino acids. From germline, CDR1 is KGHSH and CDR2 LQKENI. CDR3 sequence: CASSPRDFYEQYF. DNA for the CDR3: TGTGCCAGCTCCCCCCGGGACTTCTACGAGCAGTACTTC.

CDR3 nucleotide sequence: TGTGCCAGTAGTATCGAAGGACAGAGCACTGAAGCTTTCTTT. Its protein product is CASSIEGQSTEAFF. V gene TRBV19 combines with J gene TRBJ1-1, with a possible D match to TRBD1 (6 bases). V was pared by 3 bases and J by 4 bases, with 12 bases between. CDR3 length equals 14 residues. Germline CDR1 is LNHDA and CDR2 is SQIVND (reference sequence).

V gene TRBV7-9 combines with J gene TRBJ2-1; D is perhaps TRBD2 (6 bases). V was cut by 6 bases and J by 5 bases, with 11 bases left in between. CDR3 length: 13 residues. Germline V gene data show CDR1 as SEHNR and CDR2 as FQNEAQ (reference sequence). CDR3 in amino acids: CASSSGLNNEQFF. The CDR3, as DNA: TGTGCCAGCAGTTCAGGACTAAACAATGAGCAGTTCTTC.

The rearrangement uses TRBV4-1 and TRBJ2-2, with D tentatively TRBD2 (6 bases). The CDR3 sequence is 17 residues long. Germline V lookup: CDR1 MGHRA, CDR2 YSYEKL. V was pared by 3 bases and J by 6 bases, with 20 bases between. The CDR3 loop reads CASSHVVGGAPPGELFF. The CDR3, as DNA: TGCGCCAGCAGCCACGTTGTGGGCGGGGCCCCTCCCGGGGAGCTGTTTTTT.

The genes are TRBV7-6 and TRBJ1-2, with D perhaps matching TRBD1 (5 bases). The CDR3 is 13 amino acids. Germline CDR1 reads SGHVS; CDR2 reads FNYEAQ. V lost 3 bases and J lost 7, with 12 bases in between. This CDR3 reads CASSLAGQGGYTF. CDR3 nucleotides: TGTGCCAGCAGCTTGGCAGGGCAGGGTGGCTACACCTTC. Together with reference TRBV7-6 and TRBJ1-2, the CDR3 gives the full variable domain: GAGVSQSPRYKVTKRGQDVALRCDPISGHVSLYWYRQALGQGPEFLTYFNYEAQQDKSGLPNDRFSAERPEGSISTLTIQRTEQRDSAMYRCASSLAGQGGYTFGSGTRLTVV.

This chain uses TRBV29-1 with TRBJ1-2, with TRBD1 matching 7 bases. Germline values: CDR1 SQVTM, CDR2 ANQGSEA. This CDR3 spans 13 amino acids. Trimming at V came to 7 bases and at J to 5 bases, leaving 10 bases not matched to a gene. In DNA, the CDR3 is TGCAGCGCTGGACAGGCTGAGATTTATGGCTACACCTTC. This translates into CSAGQAEIYGYTF.

This clone came up a few times. The chain carries TRBV6-1 and TRBJ1-2, with D uncertain. The V end was cut by 6 bases, the J end by 5 bases, with 10 bases between. Per the germline V gene, CDR1 is MNHNS and CDR2 is SASEGT. There are 12 residues in the CDR3. Written as DNA, the CDR3 is TGTGCCAGCAGGAGAGACTTTTATGGCTACACCTTC. Its protein product is CASRRDFYGYTF.

V usage is TRBV2 and J usage is TRBJ1-6; TRBD1 matches at 10 bases. The CDR3 totals 14 residues. V shed 3 bases and J 8 bases; nucleotides not matched to a gene: 1. Germline CDR1 is SNHLY and CDR2 is FYNNEI. The CDR3, as DNA: TGTGCCAGCAGTGAGGGACAGGGGTATTCACCCCTCCACTTT. This encodes CASSEGQGYSPLHF.

The chain couples TRBV5-1 to TRBJ1-1; no clear D. CDR3 length equals 14 residues. CDR1 and CDR2 from the germline V gene are SGHRS and YFSETQ. Trimming took off 5 bases at V and 0 bases at J, with 11 bases between the two ends. CDR3 residues: CASRNSWMNTEAFF. Here the CDR3 DNA reads TGCGCCAGCAGGAATAGCTGGATGAACACTGAAGCTTTCTTT.

This clone was found a few times. The rearrangement joins TRBV5-1 to TRBJ1-1; no definite D call. Per germline, CDR1 SGHRS and CDR2 YFSETQ. The V end was cut by 2 bases, the J end by 4 bases, with 9 bases between. There are 13 residues in the CDR3. The CDR3 here is CASSFSGSTEAFF. Here the CDR3 DNA reads TGCGCCAGCAGCTTTAGTGGGAGCACTGAAGCTTTCTTT.